Below, 22 T cell receptor beta chains from the same sample are listed, as sequenced in a study of patients and donors after allogeneic stem cell transplantation. One entry per CDR3 protein, called by TCRdb with MiXCR from the RT-PCR reads. This table has about 200,000 distinct CDR3 sequences, roughly two fifths appearing once. Sequencing input: blood, either unsorted or a sorted T cell fraction (not recorded which). Source of these receptors: a human donor who was either an allogeneic HSCT recipient or a stem cell or donor lymphocyte infusion donor (not recorded which). It is not recorded whose cells these are; they may come from a transplant donor.

This sequence joins TRBV27 and TRBJ1-2; D is uncertain. Germline CDR1 MNHEY, CDR2 SMNVEV (reference sequence). The V and J ends lost 2 bases and 6 bases respectively, with 13 bases between them. The CDR3 covers 14 residues. CDR3 sequence: CASSLAARSHGYTF. DNA of the CDR3: TGTGCCAGCAGTTTAGCCGCCAGGTCCCATGGCTACACCTTC.

The sample holds a few counts of this clonotype. The V call is TRBV15, the J call TRBJ2-5, with unresolved D. Between the trimmed V and J ends, which lost 0 bases and 1 base, there was a span of 9 bases. Germline CDR1 LNHNV, CDR2 YYDKDF (reference sequence). This CDR3 is built from 15 residues. The CDR3 protein is CATSREIMPQETQYF. CDR3 nucleotide sequence: TGTGCCACCAGCAGAGAGATCATGCCCCAAGAGACCCAGTACTTC.

This clonotype has just a few counts. The chain joins TRBV5-1 to TRBJ1-5, with 9 bases identical to TRBD1. After removal of 4 bases from V and 8 bases from J, the junction contained 4 bases not matched to a gene. Germline V CDR1 and CDR2: SGHRS, YFSETQ. This CDR3 comprises 13 residues. The CDR3 spells CASSPGQGEPQHF. As DNA, the CDR3 is TGCGCCAGCAGCCCGGGACAGGGTGAGCCCCAGCATTTT.

J is TRBJ2-2 and V is TRBV12-3 or TRBV12-4; 9 bases line up with TRBD2. The CDR3 consists of 18 residues. The trim removed 6 bases at V and 3 bases at J, leaving 14 bases unmatched. Here the CDR3 DNA reads TGTGCCAGCAGCTTCGGTATTAGCGGGGGCCCCGACACCGGGGAGCTGTTTTTT. It is translated as CASSFGISGGPDTGELFF.

This clonotype was counted a few times. The missing conserved phenylalanine or tryptophan at the end of this CDR3 makes a read error likely. The limits of the CDR3 on the DNA are not certain, so only TCRdb's listed CDR3 is given. CDR3 in amino acids: CASSGGTATL. V usage is TRBV9 and J usage is TRBJ1-5; TRBD1, as called in the table, went unchecked against the DNA. Germline lookup yields CDR1 SGDLS and CDR2 YYNGEE. 10 amino acids form the CDR3, both terminal residues included.

The V gene is TRBV27, the J gene TRBJ1-5, with D possibly TRBD1 on 6 matching bases. CDR3 length: 15 residues. The germline V gene has CDR1 MNHEY and CDR2 SMNVEV (reference sequence). The germline V and J ends were trimmed by 2 bases and 4 bases, with 12 bases remaining between them. Here the CDR3 reads CASSLLGTPNQPQHF. The CDR3 nucleotides read TGTGCCAGCAGTTTACTGGGGACACCGAATCAGCCCCAGCATTTT.

This clonotype was detected only a few times. The rearrangement uses TRBV28 and TRBJ1-5, with D maybe TRBD1 (6 bases). V was pared by 11 bases and J by 4 bases, with 12 bases between. The CDR3 totals 12 residues. Germline CDR1 reads MDHEN; CDR2 reads SYDVKM. CDR3 amino acids: CAAQGLNQPQHF. CDR3 nucleotides: TGTGCCGCACAGGGCCTAAATCAGCCCCAGCATTTT.

The chain recombines TRBV6-2 or TRBV6-3 with TRBJ1-2, with D unresolved. Germline CDR1 reads MNHEY; CDR2 reads SVGEGT. The CDR3 consists of 13 residues. Between the trimmed V and J ends, which lost 3 bases and 8 bases, there was a span of 13 bases. Here the CDR3 reads CASSYGPTRGYTF. The CDR3 DNA sequence: TGTGCCAGCAGTTATGGACCTACGAGGGGCTACACCTTC.

The sample holds one count of this clonotype. This chain joins TRBV12-3 or TRBV12-4 and TRBJ2-6, with 8 bases that match TRBD1. J gave up 3 bases and V 6 bases, and 4 bases lay outside the gene matches. The CDR3 has 15 amino acids. The CDR3 region is CASSRTGSGANVLTF. CDR3 sequence (DNA): TGTGCCAGCAGCCGGACAGGGAGTGGGGCCAACGTCCTGACTTTC.

V usage is TRBV15 and J usage is TRBJ2-1; weak D call: TRBD2 (6 bases). V was trimmed by 4 bases and J by 4 bases, leaving 23 bases between them. From germline, CDR1 is LNHNV and CDR2 YYDKDF (reference sequence). This CDR3 has 18 residues. The CDR3 sequence: CATSKAFGASGVYNEQFF. The CDR3 DNA reads as TGTGCCACCAGCAAAGCTTTCGGCGCCTCGGGGGTATACAATGAGCAGTTCTTC. The full variable domain, completed using reference TRBV15 and TRBJ2-1, is DAMVIQNPRYQVTQFGKPVTLSCSQTLNHNVMYWYQQKSSQAPKLLFHYYDKDFNNEADTPDNFQSRRPNTSFCFLDIRSPGLGDTAMYLCATSKAFGASGVYNEQFFGPGTRLTVL.

This clonotype was observed a few times. The gene calls are TRBV14 and TRBJ1-3; TRBD1 matches at 8 bases. This CDR3 contains 16 residues. Germline trimming cut 4 bases from V and 0 bases from J; bases unmatched to any gene: 5. The germline V gene encodes CDR1 SGHDN and CDR2 FVKESK. CDR3 nucleotide sequence: TGTGCCAGCAGCCCCCCAGGGGGCTACTCTGGAAACACCATATATTTT. Protein sequence: CASSPPGGYSGNTIYF.

The chain joins TRBV27 to TRBJ2-1, with 9 bases that match TRBD1. CDR3 length: 15 residues. Trimming at V came to 2 bases and at J to 7 bases, leaving 6 bases not matched to a gene. The germline V gene has CDR1 MNHEY and CDR2 SMNVEV (reference sequence). CDR3 coding DNA: TGTGCCAGCAGTTTACCGGGACAGGGTGTGAATGAGCAGTTCTTC. Translation gives CASSLPGQGVNEQFF.

The chain combines TRBV15 with TRBJ2-6; D unresolved. Germline CDR1 and CDR2: LNHNV and YYDKDF (reference sequence). V shed 2 bases and J shed 0 bases, with 8 bases lying between them. The CDR3 is 16 amino acids. The CDR3 spells CATSRPISSGANVLTF. DNA for the CDR3: TGTGCCACCAGCAGACCAATTAGCTCTGGGGCCAACGTCCTGACTTTC.

This clonotype was picked up a small number of times. The chain couples TRBV5-1 to TRBJ2-5; D is possibly TRBD1 or TRBD2 (5 bases each). Trimming pared 4 bases from V and 4 bases from J, leaving 11 bases between. The CDR3 loop spans 13 amino acids. The germline gives CDR1 SGHRS, CDR2 YFSETQ. This CDR3 reads CASSVGPGETQYF. The DNA for the CDR3 is TGCGCCAGCAGCGTGGGACCCGGAGAGACCCAGTACTTC.

In the case of this clonotype: No conserved phenylalanine or tryptophan ends this CDR3, so it is likely a read error. The DNA is left out, because the CDR3 cannot be placed on it with certainty; the CDR3 is given as TCRdb lists it. The chain joins TRBV25-1 to TRBJ2-1. Germline V CDR1 and CDR2: MGHDK, SYGVNS. The CDR3 length is 8 residues, termini included. CDR3 amino acids: CASPFRES.

This clonotype was picked up a small number of times. V gene TRBV10-3 combines with J gene TRBJ2-6; D perhaps matches TRBD1 (6 bases). Trimming pared 10 bases from V and 2 bases from J, leaving 15 bases between. The germline CDR1 and CDR2 sequences are ENHRY and SYGVKD. The CDR3 is 15 residues long. CDR3 DNA: TGTGCCACCACAGGGCCCCCAGCTGGGGCCAACGTCCTGACTTTC. Translating it yields CATTGPPAGANVLTF.

The gene calls are TRBV4-3 and TRBJ1-5, with unresolved D. CDR3 length: 17 residues. CDR1 LGHNA and CDR2 YSLEER come from the germline V gene. Trimming removed 3 bases from V and 2 bases from J, with 17 bases in between. The CDR3 loop is CASSHLRPRRGNQPQHF. For the CDR3, the DNA is TGCGCCAGCAGCCATCTCCGGCCCAGAAGGGGCAATCAGCCCCAGCATTTT.

This chain connects TRBV7-9 to TRBJ1-4, with D possibly matching TRBD1 (5 bases). Germline CDR1 and CDR2: SEHNR and FQNEAQ (reference sequence). V lost 1 base and J 8 bases, leaving 14 bases between the germline ends. This CDR3 has 15 residues. For the CDR3, the DNA is TGTGCCAGCAGCTTAGACGGACACCCCGGGGAAAAACTGTTTTTT. It codes for CASSLDGHPGEKLFF.

The rearrangement uses TRBV20-1 and TRBJ2-7, with 9 bases aligning to TRBD1. Germline V gene lookup returns CDR1 DFQATT and CDR2 SNEGSKA (reference sequence). The J segment lost 3 bases and the V segment lost 6 bases, leaving 12 bases of the junction unmatched. The CDR3 length is 15 residues. The CDR3 spells CSACDRQGGRYEQYF. Written as DNA, the CDR3 is TGCAGTGCCTGCGACCGACAGGGGGGACGCTACGAGCAGTACTTC.

This clonotype was seen a few times. In nucleotides, the CDR3 is TGTGCCAGCAGTGAAAGGAACAGGGTGGAGACCCAGTACTTC. It is translated as CASSERNRVETQYF. The chain joins TRBV6-1 to TRBJ2-5, with D maybe TRBD1 (6 bases). Germline V gene data show CDR1 as MNHNS and CDR2 as SASEGT. The length of the CDR3 is 14 residues. Trimming shortened V by 2 bases and J by 5 bases, and 12 bases separated the two germline ends.

The chain uses TRBV7-8 and TRBJ2-5; 7 bases map to TRBD1. This CDR3 contains 13 residues. V was clipped by 4 bases and J by 6 bases; unmatched bases: 5. The germline gives CDR1 SGHVS, CDR2 FQNEAQ. The CDR3 region is CASSSDRQQTQYF. CDR3 nucleotide sequence: TGTGCCAGCAGCTCGGACAGGCAACAGACCCAGTACTTC.

The chain uses TRBV21-1 and TRBJ1-3; TRBD1, the table's D call, was not compared with the DNA. TRBV21-1 is classified as a pseudogene. The length of the CDR3 is 14 residues. The CDR3 DNA sequence: TGTGCCAGCAGCAAACAGGGTTCTGGAAACACCATATATTTT. Translated, it gives CASSKQGSGNTIYF.